This entry lists 12 T cell receptor beta chains sequenced from one sample in a study of T cell changes during pregnancy in multiple sclerosis. The repertoire was sequenced with immunoSEQ multiplex PCR; TCRdb's copy has only in-frame clones and lacks some. The profile shows about 87,000 clones, around 93% of them singletons. The sequencing used peripheral blood, collected in the third trimester of pregnancy. The receptors come from a female donor in good health, enrolled as a control in a pregnancy study.

This clone was seen just once. The genes are TRBV5-4 and TRBJ2-7; 7 nucleotides agree with TRBD2. Losses at the gene ends were 4 bases for V and 4 bases for J; bases not matched to a gene: 14. CDR3 length: 16 amino acids. Germline loops: CDR1 SGHNT, CDR2 YYREEE (reference sequence). CDR3 sequence: CASSLSPLAAPYEQYF. Written as DNA, the CDR3 is TGTGCCAGCAGCCTCTCCCCCCTAGCGGCTCCTTACGAGCAGTACTTC.

The V call is TRBV28, the J call TRBJ2-7; D not resolved. Germline CDR1 MDHEN, CDR2 SYDVKM. The CDR3 is 12 amino acids. The ends were cut back, 4 bases at V and 5 bases at J, with 9 bases in the middle. This CDR3 is CASSSPGHEQYF. The DNA of the CDR3 is TGTGCCAGCAGTTCCCCAGGCCACGAGCAGTACTTC.

The rearrangement uses TRBV1 and TRBJ2-2; the table gives TRBD2 as D, unverified against the DNA. TRBV1 is a pseudogene. This CDR3 comprises 17 residues. The CDR3 region is CTSSRGALAGSSGELFF. The DNA for the CDR3 is TGCACCAGCAGCCGAGGGGCACTAGCGGGAAGTTCAGGGGAGCTGTTTTTT.

This chain uses TRBV2 with TRBJ2-1, with D perhaps TRBD2 (6 bases). V was pared by 4 bases and J by 3 bases, with 25 bases between. Germline V gives CDR1 SNHLY, CDR2 FYNNEI. This CDR3 is built from 19 residues. CDR3 DNA sequence: TGTGCCAGCAGTGTACCCCGGATATCTGGAGGGAGGCACTACAATGAGCAGTTCTTC. Translation gives CASSVPRISGGRHYNEQFF.

The chain is built from TRBV19 and TRBJ2-1, with TRBD2 matching over 11 bases. V shed 7 bases, J shed 3 bases, and the junction held 8 bases outside the gene matches. The V gene's germline CDR1 is LNHDA and CDR2 SQIVND (reference sequence). CDR3 length: 16 residues. The CDR3 protein is CASTLGTSGIYNEQFF. For the CDR3, the DNA is TGTGCCAGTACCCTCGGGACTAGCGGTATCTACAATGAGCAGTTCTTC.

The rearrangement links TRBV2 to TRBJ1-1; D possibly corresponds to TRBD1 (5 bases). The CDR3 contains 15 residues. Trimming removed 1 base at V and 0 bases at J, with 9 bases between. Germline V gene lookup returns CDR1 SNHLY and CDR2 FYNNEI. Here the CDR3 reads CASSEGRGLNTEAFF. Written as DNA, the CDR3 is TGTGCCAGCAGTGAAGGGCGGGGGTTGAACACTGAAGCTTTCTTT.

V gene TRBV7-9 combines with J gene TRBJ1-1, with D possibly TRBD1 on 5 matching bases. CDR3 length: 15 amino acids. The V end lost 1 base, the J end lost 5 bases, and 14 bases lay between the germline ends. Germline CDR1 SEHNR, CDR2 FQNEAQ (reference sequence). The CDR3, as DNA: TGTGCCAGCAGCTTAGGTGGAGGGAGGGGAACTGAAGCTTTCTTT. Protein sequence: CASSLGGGRGTEAFF.

The J gene is TRBJ2-7, the V gene TRBV5-1, with TRBD2 matching over 7 bases. This CDR3 comprises 15 residues. Trimming took 4 bases from V and 6 from J; bases not matched to a gene: 13. Germline-derived CDR1 and CDR2 are SGHRS and YFSETQ. This CDR3 is CASSLADIKGTEQYF. The CDR3 bases are TGCGCCAGCAGCCTAGCGGACATTAAGGGGACCGAGCAGTACTTC.

The chain joins TRBV6-6 to TRBJ2-1; 7 bases are shared with TRBD1. The CDR3 spans 16 residues. The V segment lost 2 bases and the J segment 2 bases; nucleotides outside the gene matches: 6. Germline CDR1 is MNHNY and CDR2 is SVGAGI (reference sequence). The CDR3 DNA follows: TGTGCCAGCAGTTACGGACCGGGACAGACCTACAATGAGCAGTTCTTC. It translates to CASSYGPGQTYNEQFF.

This chain's CDR3 is CASTLRQGSHEQYF. For the CDR3, the DNA is TGTGCCAGCACCCTACGACAGGGATCACACGAGCAGTACTTC. The chain carries TRBV6-5 and TRBJ2-7, with 7 bases identical to TRBD1. The CDR3 extends over 14 amino acids. V shed 7 bases, J shed 5 bases, and the junction held 11 bases outside the gene matches. From germline, CDR1 is MNHEY and CDR2 SVGAGI.

The chain uses TRBV19 and TRBJ2-7, with a tentative D call TRBD2 (5 bases). Trimming shortened V by 2 bases and J by 2 bases, and 13 bases separated the two germline ends. Germline V gene lookup returns CDR1 LNHDA and CDR2 SQIVND (reference sequence). The CDR3 extends over 15 amino acids. The chain's CDR3 is CASSIRGPLTYEQYF. As DNA, the CDR3 is TGTGCCAGTAGTATAAGAGGGCCCCTCACCTACGAGCAGTACTTC.

The chain joins TRBV7-9 to TRBJ2-7, with D unclear. This CDR3 spans 13 amino acids. From germline, CDR1 is SEHNR and CDR2 FQNEAQ (reference sequence). The V and J ends lost 0 bases and 2 bases respectively, with 5 bases between them. CDR3 protein: CASSLAATYEQYF. CDR3 nucleotides: TGTGCCAGCAGCTTAGCCGCGACCTACGAGCAGTACTTC.